A single TCR beta chain is shown here with its context. Its target is not known. The repertoire was sequenced with immunoSEQ multiplex PCR; TCRdb's copy has only in-frame clones and lacks some. This table holds about 100,000 clones, around 89% found once. These data come from a study of PD-1 blockade in classical Hodgkin lymphoma. The study, taken as a whole, reports: Relative to healthy donors, newly diagnosed patients reportedly had lower baseline TCR diversity, which was reported as lower still in relapsed/refractory patients. Baseline diversity in complete responders resembled that of newly diagnosed patients. CD8+ TCR diversity did not rise significantly by C4D1, unlike CD4+. There remain no defined causes for the repertoire differences, which possibly reflect disease activity or prior therapy.

All patients relapsed after autologous stem cell transplantation, and brentuximab vedotin exposure varied. The clonotype originates from a human donor with classical Hodgkin lymphoma. The sequencing used peripheral blood mononuclear cells (PBMCs), collected before the second cycle of nivolumab.

CDR3 loop: CASSLGIAGGRSEQFF. DNA of the CDR3: TGTGCCAGCAGCTTAGGTATAGCGGGGGGCCGGAGTGAGCAGTTCTTC. This sequence joins TRBV7-2 and TRBJ2-1; 10 bases fit TRBD2. The length of the CDR3 is 16 residues. Germline CDR1 and CDR2: SGHTA and FQGNSA. The V and J ends lost 1 base and 9 bases, in that order; junction bases with no gene match: 9.